This TCR beta chain was found in a study of blood T cells in healthy people across ages. Study-level information: For every two T cells, template switching captured about one barcoded beta molecule.

Sample-barcoded 5' priming and a J-beta primer mix drove a second PCR of roughly 7 to 11 cycles. In TCRdb, the 5' RACE reads were re-called with MiXCR into one record per CDR3 protein. The sample lists over 600,000 distinct CDR3 sequences; 35% to 50% were seen once. Isolation per sample recovered at least 6 million PBMCs. Losses at the gene ends were 4 bases for V and 8 bases for J; bases not matched to a gene: 9. Germline values: CDR1 SGHDT, CDR2 YYEEEE. The CDR3 covers 17 residues. Sequenced material: blood. The chain has TRBV5-6 and TRBJ2-1, with 16 nucleotides matching TRBD2. This TCR was sampled from a man older than 75 in good health. CDR3 protein: CASSIPGLAGGPHEQFF. The DNA of the CDR3 is TGTGCCAGCAGCATACCGGGACTAGCGGGAGGGCCCCATGAGCAGTTCTTC. The variable domain in full, completed from reference TRBV5-6 and TRBJ2-1, reads DAGVTQSPTHLIKTRGQQVTLRCSPKSGHDTVSWYQQALGQGPQFIFQYYEEEERQRGNFPDRFSGHQFPNYSSELNVNALLLGDSALYLCASSIPGLAGGPHEQFFGPGTRLTVL.